The clone carrying this TCR beta chain was counted many times. TCRdb re-derived calls from the RACE reads in MiXCR, one entry per CDR3 protein. The sample has tens of thousands of distinct CDR3 sequences, approximately 3.5% seen once; the top ten hold approximately 6.7%. This record belongs to a study of human T cells and chemical hapten exposure. Study overall: It was small differences in pooled library volume that mainly caused per-sample TCR yields to vary.

This CDR3 region has 18 residues. The time point is: patch test 2, 6 weeks after DPC sensitization. Treatment: therapeutic diphenylcyclopropenone sensitization with weekly scalp DPC. This specimen consisted of whole blood, obtained in connection with sensitization to the hapten diphenylcyclopropenone (DPC). The chain uses TRBV12-2 and TRBJ2-1; the DNA was not compared with TRBD2, the D call given in the table. TRBV12-2 is a pseudogene. This TCR came from a man between 40 and 49 years old with alopecia areata. Some clones in this sample may be carry-over from other donors' samples. CDR3 DNA: TGTGCAAGTCGCTCATTACTAGTCCAGAGGAGGGGAGGCAATGAGCAGTTCTTC. It translates to CASRSLLVQRRGGNEQFF.